This note documents a single TCR beta chain sequence. This clone's antigen is unknown. No quality values exist for individual bases; no much larger clone is one base distant. CDR1 and CDR2 are drawn from the germline V gene: SGHAT, FQNNGV. The CDR3 holds 14 amino acids from the cysteine to the phenylalanine. CDR3 DNA is the only sequence kept; it has 42 bases, read in frame from the first base. V and J are trimmed by 1 base and 2 bases, and the gene matches miss 0 bases of the junction. Library preparation employed the immunoSEQ multiplex PCR assay. For the multiplex PCR, a mixture combining 60 forward primers for TCR Vbeta segments and 13 reverse primers for TCR Jbeta segments was used. A multiplex PCR assay on genomic DNA amplified the CDR3 region of rearranged TCR beta genes. The Illumina HiSeq System was used to sequence the amplified TCR beta libraries as 87-base-pair reads. The original methods were these. In a later analysis, 80 million or so unique TCR beta chains were counted across the roughly 700 repertoires, and approximately 11 million of these chains were shared by at least two donors. Raw reads were error-corrected and collapsed into unique sequences by a nearest-neighbor algorithm in which closely related sequences were merged to remove PCR and sequencing errors. V, D and J gene segments were assigned by aligning CDR3 sequences to IMGT reference sequences. For a sequence to be retained, a match of at least six nucleotides was required to both a V gene segment and a J gene segment. Rearrangements were classified as productive when the CDR3 lacked stop codons and remained in frame with V and J, and all other rearrangements were classified as non-productive. CDR3 was defined according to IMGT convention as the region running from the second conserved V-encoded cysteine to the conserved J-encoded phenylalanine. The earlier analysis of some 580 of the donors excluded any sequence lacking an unambiguous match to a single V gene segment. An earlier analysis of fewer than 750 of the donors classified V segments as functional when productive rearrangements were above 56.7% and as segregating when the standard deviation between donors was above 5%. A statistical classification framework was built to diagnose cytomegalovirus status from the catalog of TCR beta chain sequences. A later analysis assigned V and J genes by comparing TCR nucleotide sequences with IMGT/GENE-DB human TR gene sequences. A later analysis assigned CDR3 sequences and most-parsimonious VDJ recombination scenarios with the TCRdist pipeline. A later analysis defined each TCR beta chain by its CDR3 amino acid sequence plus V-gene family, and excluded reads lacking a unique V-gene family. As a way to deal with suspected cross-contamination and a sequencing artifact, a later analysis dropped roughly 600 nucleotide sequences that were highly shared and had low generation probability. In a later analysis, a clonal expansion index was calculated for each public chain from normalized within-repertoire ranks of inferred template counts. In a later analysis, generation probabilities were computed using a VDJ recombination model fitted to out-of-frame rearrangements, and the results were checked against IGoR. In a later analysis, hypergeometric tests were used to score TCR-TCR, TCR-HLA and TCR-CMV co-occurrence, with a repertoire-size bias correction applied to TCR pairs. False discovery rates were estimated in a later analysis by permuting HLA or CMV assignments 20 times. In a later analysis, co-occurring TCRs were grouped using DBSCAN, with TCRdist sequence similarity added in when clustering inside HLA-allele-positive subsets. Repertoires with fewer than 30,000 or more than 120,000 public chains, plus five repertoires with anomalous nucleotide sharing, were excluded from co-occurrence clustering. TCRdb's version of the immuneACCESS table is confined to in-frame rearrangements and falls short of the full clone set. An unresolved V gene accounts for under half of the shortfall where checked; the remainder is of unknown origin. D and trimming were read from the DNA, whereas the V and J calls and clone size are those reported in that table. The sample includes over 150,000 clones, with around 82% observed a single time. In total, the top ten clones hold roughly 10% of the sample.

This sample stems from a study of cytomegalovirus exposure and HLA in healthy donors (dated 2017 in TCRdb). As for the study more broadly: In an earlier analysis of under 600 of the donors, 276 Gb of sequence data and 100 million or so unique TCR beta sequences from 180 million or so T cells were reported. An earlier analysis of a few hundred of the donors applied high-throughput TCR beta sequencing to assess whether each TCR beta V gene segment acted as functional or pseudogenic. A later genetic analysis took genome-wide SNP genotypes for about 65% of the 666 donors and used that subset as a discovery cohort. Both class I and class II loci were covered by HLA typing, at four-digit resolution. Rather than drawing on any new phenotypic data, the later analysis identified candidate immune exposures from TCR beta sequences and the way those sequences occurred across donors. An early release covering 550 to 700 HLA-typed donors comprised about 300 gigabases of sequencing data and 65 million to 100 million unique TCR sequences. Besides the first cohort of 550 to 750 subjects, a separate validation cohort made up of over a hundred different subjects was used. Among about 400 genotyped donors of the cohort, an average of around 220,000 unique TCR beta nucleotide sequences was sequenced per donor, of which about 18% were non-productive. The study aimed to test whether cataloging public T cell receptors could reveal signatures of past pathogen exposure. Of the 300 to 500 genotyped donors, 65% to 90% were placed in the genetic ancestry cluster associated with self-reported Caucasian donors. Five DR-DQ haplotypes were handled as single units for association and clustering, since linkage in the cohort was strong. Donor age, sex, ethnicity and CMV serostatus were collected together with the repertoire data. To study patterns of TCR occurrence, a later analysis re-analyzed previously published TCR beta repertoires from 650 to 750 donors and added high-resolution HLA genotyping. The number of donors typed differed by locus, with 629-630 for A, B, C, DRB1 and DQB1, about 500 for DQA1, about 610 for DPA1, and 450 to 480 for DPB1. All discovery cohort repertoires had been generated using a single sequencing platform. High-throughput TCR immunosequencing, statistical association of individual TCRs with disease status, and machine learning were combined to predict cytomegalovirus infection status. The study used immunosequencing to profile the T cell repertoires of more than 650 subjects and linked those repertoires to cytomegalovirus serostatus. General conclusions and limits of the study: Because counts were too low, roughly 18 rarely observed V segments, including chromosome 9 orphons, were left out of the earlier analysis of some 640 of the donors. In a later genetic analysis, fewer N-insertions in productive TCRs were reported among donors in an Asian-associated ancestry cluster than the approximately 710-donor mean. Because HLA typing was missing for some donors at each locus, association tests included only the typed subset. A further reported finding was that TCR beta sequences accurately predicted the HLA-A and HLA-B alleles for most subjects in the first cohort. According to a later analysis, parvovirus B19, influenza, CMV and Epstein-Barr virus appeared linked to several top co-occurrence clusters. V-gene and J-gene trimming of TCR beta chains was associated with a missense DCLRE1C variant in a later genetic analysis, and the association was replicated in an independent cohort. According to a later analysis, TCR association rates differed among HLA loci, with DRB1 alleles showing the most associated TCRs and HLA-C alleles showing the fewest. Assigning TCR associations to individual alleles was difficult when HLA alleles, especially DR and DQ, strongly co-occurred. In a later analysis, about 17,000 TCR beta sequences were associated with specific HLA alleles at a false discovery rate of 0.05. According to the authors, the approach could potentially be generalized to other disease states and immunological phenotypes. Most CMV-associated TCR beta chains appeared to be HLA-restricted in a later analysis, and the HLA associations seemed to be driven largely by CMV exposure. Linkage disequilibrium might explain the correlated functional status among segregating V segments, but an unknown experimental factor could not be ruled out. In the study, some 160 TCR beta chains were listed as associated with cytomegalovirus. Immune exposure information for the cohort was limited to CMV serostatus. The 87-base-pair reads could not distinguish some IMGT-functional V segments, including TRBV6-2 and TRBV6-3, so those segments were excluded. A group of highly shared sequence variants was considered likely to be a technical artifact of the sequencing pipeline. The classifier was reported to diagnose cytomegalovirus status with high specificity and sensitivity in both the original cohort and the validation cohort. In a later analysis, HLA-associated TCR beta chains were found to be more clonally expanded and to have lower generation probabilities than equally common non-associated chains. In this cohort, only TCR beta chains were sequenced, and detectable features were limited by the absence of alpha or paired-chain data. While some public TCRs were present in many individuals, most TCR sequences turned up only very rarely across donors. An earlier analysis of approximately 590 of the donors showed that most TCR beta V segments appeared in productive rearrangements either about 87% or about 30% of the time, which broadly matched IMGT annotations. In vitro tests confirmed that a few of the cytomegalovirus-associated TCR beta chains recognize cytomegalovirus antigens. Sequencing depth was assumed to be roughly uniform across donors in the presence/absence analyses, though that assumption may not hold.

The cohort comprised fewer than 750 healthy bone marrow donors. At the time of sampling, all cohort members were nominally healthy, though unrecorded immune exposures were likely present. The donor was CMV seropositive and belonged to the group of 250 to 300 seropositive cohort members. Every donor gave a peripheral blood sample, and the peripheral blood mononuclear cells from that sample were used for TCR beta sequencing. The Qiagen DNeasy Blood Extraction Kit was used to extract genomic DNA from the blood cell samples. Recombination joined TRBV11-2 with TRBJ1-2, and 8 junctional nucleotides match TRBD1. This clonotype was sampled from a man aged 45-65 years in good health and CMV-seropositive. The specimen was PBMCs. The CDR3 region reads CASSLGQGNYGYTF. The DNA is TGTGCCAGCAGCTTAGGACAGGGGAACTATGGCTACACCTTC.